This is a list of T cell receptor beta chains from one sample in a study of cytomegalovirus exposure and HLA in healthy donors. Repertoires were generated with immunoSEQ multiplex PCR, while TCRdb's copy carries only in-frame clones and drops some. The data contain tens of thousands of clones, around 73% of them seen just once; the ten biggest clones take up about 5%. Source material: PBMCs. These receptors were taken from a man aged 50-60 years in good health and CMV-seronegative. Each CDR3 is given with its conserved first and last residue. Each record gives: clone size, CDR3 length, D gene, J gene, V gene, CDR3 DNA, CDR3 protein. A D gene is named only where the DNA matches it firmly. A row's size may be missing; if present it is once, few, many or a size class.

>-|15|TRBD1|TRBJ1-2|TRBV9
TGTGCCAGCAGCGCGGGAATAGGGACAGTCTATGGCTACACCTTC
CASSAGIGTVYGYTF
>-|15|TRBD1|TRBJ1-4|TRBV2
TGTGCCAGCAGGGGGGACAGGGTCGCTAATGAAAAACTGTTTTTT
CASRGDRVANEKLFF
>-|21|TRBD2|TRBJ2-5|TRBV5-1
TGCGCCAGCAGCTCCCCACTTGGGGTGGCGGGGGGGCCTTGGCTTCAAGAGACCCAGTACTTC
CASSSPLGVAGGPWLQETQYF
>-|15|-|TRBJ1-4|TRBV14
TGTGCCAGCAGCCAAGTAGTGCCAGGCTGGGAAAAACTGTTTTTT
CASSQVVPGWEKLFF
>few|15|-|TRBJ2-1|TRBV2
TGTGCCAGCAGCCGACAGCAACTGGGTTACAATGAGCAGTTCTTC
CASSRQQLGYNEQFF
>-|13|-|TRBJ2-7|TRBV2
TGTGCCAGCAGTGTGGGCAGGGCGCTCGAGCAGTACTTC
CASSVGRALEQYF
>-|13|-|TRBJ1-2|TRBV27
TGTGCCAGCAGTCCCAGACAGTCCTATGGCTACACCTTC
CASSPRQSYGYTF
>-|12|TRBD2|TRBJ2-5|TRBV19
TGTGCCAGCCGACTAGCCGGCGAGACCCAGTACTTC
CASRLAGETQYF
>few|13|-|TRBJ2-2|TRBV23-1
TGCGCCAGCCAGAATTGGGCCCATGGGGAGCTGTTTTTT
CASQNWAHGELFF
>-|15|TRBD1|TRBJ1-2|TRBV7-9
TGTGCCAGCAGCTTATTGGACAGGGCTAACTATGGCTACCCCTTC
CASSLLDRANYGYPF
>once|13|-|TRBJ1-2|TRBV7-8
TGTGCCAGCAGCCACGGACACAACTATGGCTACACCTTC
CASSHGHNYGYTF
>-|13|TRBD1|TRBJ2-4|TRBV27
TGTGCCAGCAGTTTTGGGACAGAAAACATTCAGTACTTC
CASSFGTENIQYF
>-|13|-|TRBJ1-2|TRBV14
TGTGCCAGCAGCCAAGACCATTGGAGTGGCTACACCTTC
CASSQDHWSGYTF
>-|14|-|TRBJ2-1|TRBV6-5
TGTGCCAGCAGGGACGACAGGCGGCGCGGTGAGCAGTTCTTC
CASRDDRRRGEQFF
>-|17|TRBD2|TRBJ2-3|TRBV25-1
TGTGCCAGCAGTGACCGTGGACTAGCGGGGGGTTCAGATACGCAGTATTTT
CASSDRGLAGGSDTQYF
>-|15|TRBD1|TRBJ1-5|TRBV19
TGTGCCAGTAGGCCAGGGGGTTCTAGCAATCAGCCCCAGCATTTT
CASRPGGSSNQPQHF
>medium-sized|17|-|TRBJ1-5|TRBV2
TGTGCCAGCAGTGAAGCGCGGGGGATGGCAGGCAATCAGCCCCAGCATTTT
CASSEARGMAGNQPQHF
>-|16|TRBD2|TRBJ2-4|TRBV6-5
TGTGCCAGCAGTTCGGGACTAGCGGGGGGGAAAAACATTCAGTACTTC
CASSSGLAGGKNIQYF
>-|15|-|TRBJ2-7|TRBV18
TGTGCCAGCTCACCAGATAGTTGGAGCTCCTACGAGCAGTACTTC
CASSPDSWSSYEQYF
>-|15|-|TRBJ1-2|TRBV5-1
TGCGCCAGCAGCCCGGGGGGCGGGCTAAGCTATGGCTACACCTTC
CASSPGGGLSYGYTF
>-|12|-|TRBJ2-1|TRBV7-8
TGTGCCAGCAGCTTGCTGGGCGATGAGCAGTTCTTC
CASSLLGDEQFF
>-|15|-|TRBJ1-6|TRBV2
TGTGCCAGCAGTGGCCAGGGGAGGGATAATTCACCCCTCCACTTT
CASSGQGRDNSPLHF
>-|15|-|TRBJ1-6|TRBV2
TGTGCCAGCAGTGCGAGAACAGGCCCCGGTTCACCCCTCCACTTT
CASSARTGPGSPLHF
>-|15|-|TRBJ1-6|TRBV18
TGTGCCAGCTCACCCGGGGGGGGACTTTGGTCACCCCTCCACTTT
CASSPGGGLWSPLHF
>-|17|-|TRBJ1-4|TRBV5-1
TGCGCCAGCAGCGACCAACCCCCAGGTTTGACTAATGAAAAACTGTTTTTT
CASSDQPPGLTNEKLFF
>-|14|-|TRBJ1-4|TRBV7-8
TGTGCCAGCAGCTTTGGCAGGGGTAGTGAAAAACTGTTTTTT
CASSFGRGSEKLFF
>few|13|-|TRBJ1-1|TRBV6-1
TGTGCCAGCAGTGTTGATCGGGGGACTGAAGCTTTCTTT
CASSVDRGTEAFF
>-|15|TRBD1|TRBJ1-6|TRBV5-6
TGTGCCAGCAGCTTGGGACAGGGGCGAAATTCACCCCTCCACTTT
CASSLGQGRNSPLHF
>-|14|-|TRBJ2-5|TRBV27
TGTGCCAGCAGTCCCCGTGTCGGGGTTAAGACCCAGTACTTC
CASSPRVGVKTQYF
>-|11|-|TRBJ1-2|TRBV29-1
TGCAGCGTTGGGACAAACTATGGCTACACCTTC
CSVGTNYGYTF
>-|17|TRBD2|TRBJ2-2|TRBV11-2
TGTGCCAGCAGCTCTCTAGCGGTGAAAGCGAACACCGGGGAGCTGTTTTTT
CASSSLAVKANTGELFF
>once|15|TRBD1|TRBJ1-2|TRBV30
TGTGCCTGGAGTGCTTCCGGGACAGGGGGCGCAGGCTACACCTTC
CAWSASGTGGAGYTF
>-|13|-|TRBJ1-1|TRBV28
TGTGCCAGCAGCCGACAGTTGAACACTGAAGCTTTCTTT
CASSRQLNTEAFF
>-|15|TRBD2|TRBJ2-7|TRBV9
TGTGCCAGCAGCCCATTAGCGGGGGGCCCCTACGAGCAGTACTTC
CASSPLAGGPYEQYF
>-|13|-|TRBJ2-7|TRBV29-1
TGCAGCGTTGTACCCGGGGGATCCTACGAGCAGTACTTC
CSVVPGGSYEQYF
>few|16|-|TRBJ2-7|TRBV5-6
TGTGCCAGCAGCTTGGGGGCCTACCAGACACCCTACGAGCAGTACTTC
CASSLGAYQTPYEQYF
>-|16|TRBD2|TRBJ2-7|TRBV13
TGTGCCAGCAGCTCAACTCATAGCGGGGACTCCTACGAGCAGTACTTC
CASSSTHSGDSYEQYF
>-|14|-|TRBJ2-1|TRBV12-1
TGTGCCAGCAGCTTTGCGCGGTACTACAATGAGCAGTTCTTC
CASSFARYYNEQFF
>-|16|TRBD1|TRBJ2-2|TRBV14
TGTGCCAGCAGCACCCGGGACAGGACGGACACCGGGGAGCTGTTTTTT
CASSTRDRTDTGELFF
>-|15|TRBD1|TRBJ1-2|TRBV28
TGTGCCAGCAGCCTACGGTCGACAGGGGCCTATGGCTACACCTTC
CASSLRSTGAYGYTF